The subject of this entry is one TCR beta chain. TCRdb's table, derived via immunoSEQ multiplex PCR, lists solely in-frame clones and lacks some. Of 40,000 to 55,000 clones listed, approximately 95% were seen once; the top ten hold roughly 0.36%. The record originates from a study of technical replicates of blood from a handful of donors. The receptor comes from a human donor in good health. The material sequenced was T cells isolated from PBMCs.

The CDR3 DNA reads TGTGCCAGCAGTTGGCGCGAGGCCGGGACAGTTGAAGCTTTCTTT. Translation gives CASSWREAGTVEAFF. The chain carries TRBV27 and TRBJ1-1, with 7 bases that match TRBD1. CDR1 and CDR2 from the germline V gene are MNHEY and SMNVEV (reference sequence). This CDR3 is 15 amino acids long. The V segment lost 4 bases and the J segment 7 bases; nucleotides outside the gene matches: 12.